The clone carrying this T cell receptor beta chain was seen only a few times. Its specificity is not known. Investigators profiled TCR beta VDJ and CDR3 from genomic DNA template. MiXCR, run by TCRdb on the reads, gives a single entry per CDR3 protein. The data contain hundreds of thousands of distinct CDR3 sequences, about a third of them seen just once; the ten biggest clones take up less than 0.85%. By flow cytometry, patients selected for sequencing had shown an expansion of CD8+CD57+ cells. The data originate from a study of CD8+CD57+ T cells in acquired aplastic anemia. Findings of the study overall: Statistical testing detected no significant gap in CD8+ Simpson's diversity between patients and controls.

After removal of 3 bases from V and 6 bases from J, the junction contained 4 bases not matched to a gene. This CDR3 is built from 13 residues. In germline, CDR1 is KGHSH, CDR2 LQKENI. The specimen sequenced was sorted CD4+, CD8+, or CD8+CD57+ T cells (not recorded which) from PBMCs. This receptor was identified in a human donor with aplastic anemia. This chain connects TRBV18 to TRBJ2-7; 8 bases fit TRBD1. CDR3 nucleotide sequence: TGTGCCAGCTCACCGGGGGGACAGGCCGAGCAGTACTTC. Protein sequence: CASSPGGQAEQYF.